These T cell receptor beta chains were read from a single sample in a study of T cell repertoires in cytomegalovirus infection. Their target antigens are unknown. TCRdb reprocessed the reads with MiXCR, giving one entry per CDR3 protein. This table holds about 63,000 distinct CDR3 sequences, about 19% found once. This specimen was CD8+ T cells from cultured PBMCs, taken from culture after CMV antigen stimulation. These receptors were obtained from a human donor in good health (CMV status not recorded). Some clones in this sample may be carry-over from other donors' samples. Each CDR3 is given with its conserved first and last residue.

v_call,j_call,cdr3_aa
TRBV7-6,TRBJ1-6,CASSLEQGPLDSPLHF
TRBV4-3,TRBJ1-3,CASSSGGPGETSNTIYF
TRBV12-3/TRBV12-4,TRBJ2-4,CASGVPIQYF
TRBV7-2,TRBJ2-4,CASSLGGGGAKNIQYF
TRBV6-5,TRBJ2-3,CARSYSGRGGTDTQYF
TRBV7-2,TRBJ1-2,CASRGQGARGYTF
TRBV4-1,TRBJ2-1,CASSQGNKEQFF
TRBV6-2/TRBV6-3,TRBJ2-7,CASGTPYEQYF
TRBV4-3,TRBJ2-1,CASSQATGINEQFF
TRBV9,TRBJ2-3,CASSVGQGAGDTQYF
TRBV7-9,TRBJ2-5,CARSAKETQYF
TRBV20-1,TRBJ2-7,CSANPLAGTGTYEQYF
TRBV6-6,TRBJ2-1,CASSPPGSFSYNEQFF
TRBV7-8,TRBJ1-1,CASSLVGGGRMNTEAFF
TRBV7-8,TRBJ2-3,CASSFQGGHADTQYF
TRBV7-2,TRBJ1-6,CASSLNGLGASNSPLHF
TRBV6-5,TRBJ2-3,CASSSRGASTDTQYF
TRBV7-9,TRBJ2-5,CASSPTPSWETQYF
TRBV7-6,TRBJ1-3,CASSLAPSPTDSTGNTIYF
TRBV27,TRBJ2-1,CASTARENEQFF
TRBV6-2/TRBV6-3,TRBJ2-3,CASIDGGRSTDTQYF
TRBV7-3,TRBJ1-1,CASSLTGGQNTEAFF
TRBV7-8,TRBJ1-4,CASSDTETNEKLFF
TRBV2,TRBJ2-7,CAIERLAGLYEQYF
TRBV12-3/TRBV12-4,TRBJ2-3,CASSFQLERYTQYF
TRBV7-8,TRBJ1-2,CASSLLEKPRDPNYGYTF
TRBV15,TRBJ2-3,CATSRASGGGADTQYF
TRBV6-1,TRBJ1-2,CASSEAGGYTF
TRBV7-6,TRBJ2-2,CASSLDHPTGGRTGELFF
TRBV12-5,TRBJ1-1,CASGVTPRENTEAFF
TRBV7-9,TRBJ2-3,CASSFVQGVDTQYF
TRBV7-6,TRBJ2-1,CASSLLAGVGQFF
TRBV12-3/TRBV12-4,TRBJ1-4,CASSSHPGHNEKLFF
TRBV12-3/TRBV12-4,TRBJ1-2,CASSPTPGTNYGYTF
TRBV7-2,TRBJ2-2,CASSLRDRGWGELFF
TRBV7-8,TRBJ2-7,CASSLNTYEQYF
TRBV6-2/TRBV6-3,TRBJ2-1,CASSELAGSNEQFF
TRBV7-9,TRBJ2-7,CASSATRPEQYF
TRBV27,TRBJ1-5,CASSLRKSGNQPQHF
TRBV20-1,TRBJ1-2,CSARSPPSGYTF
TRBV10-3,TRBJ1-3,CAISAGTASGNTIYF
TRBV27,TRBJ2-3,CASSFLAGGQDTQYF
TRBV4-1,TRBJ1-1,CASSHPRTGENTEAFF
TRBV18,TRBJ2-1,CASSPGSGTNYNEQFF
TRBV7-8,TRBJ2-1,CASSEGAGVGNEQFF
TRBV6-5,TRBJ2-1,CASSYSVGYEQFF
TRBV6-4,TRBJ2-1,CASSDGTGDTNEQFF
TRBV28,TRBJ1-3,CASGRVSGNTIYF
TRBV27,TRBJ2-1,CASSLPPRLHYNEQFF
TRBV7-9,TRBJ2-1,CASSLRSNNEQFF
TRBV9,TRBJ2-5,CASSAAPTVSIIGETQYF